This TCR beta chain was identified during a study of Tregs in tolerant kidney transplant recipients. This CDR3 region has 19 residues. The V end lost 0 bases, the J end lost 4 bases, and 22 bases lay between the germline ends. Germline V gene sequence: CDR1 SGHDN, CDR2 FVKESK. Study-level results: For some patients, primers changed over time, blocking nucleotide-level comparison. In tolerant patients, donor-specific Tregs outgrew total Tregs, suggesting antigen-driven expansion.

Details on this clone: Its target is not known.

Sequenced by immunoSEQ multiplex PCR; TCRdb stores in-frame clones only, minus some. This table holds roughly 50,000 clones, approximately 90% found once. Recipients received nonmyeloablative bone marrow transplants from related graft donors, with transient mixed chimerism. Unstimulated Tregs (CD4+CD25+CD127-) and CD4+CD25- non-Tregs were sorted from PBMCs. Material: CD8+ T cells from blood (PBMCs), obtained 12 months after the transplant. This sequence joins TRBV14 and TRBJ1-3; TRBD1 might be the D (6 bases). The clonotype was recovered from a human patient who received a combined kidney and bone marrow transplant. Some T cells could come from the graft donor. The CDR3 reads CASSQDVLGTGLRGNTIYF. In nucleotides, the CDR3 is TGTGCCAGCAGCCAAGATGTCCTAGGCACAGGGTTGAGGGGAAACACCATATATTTT.